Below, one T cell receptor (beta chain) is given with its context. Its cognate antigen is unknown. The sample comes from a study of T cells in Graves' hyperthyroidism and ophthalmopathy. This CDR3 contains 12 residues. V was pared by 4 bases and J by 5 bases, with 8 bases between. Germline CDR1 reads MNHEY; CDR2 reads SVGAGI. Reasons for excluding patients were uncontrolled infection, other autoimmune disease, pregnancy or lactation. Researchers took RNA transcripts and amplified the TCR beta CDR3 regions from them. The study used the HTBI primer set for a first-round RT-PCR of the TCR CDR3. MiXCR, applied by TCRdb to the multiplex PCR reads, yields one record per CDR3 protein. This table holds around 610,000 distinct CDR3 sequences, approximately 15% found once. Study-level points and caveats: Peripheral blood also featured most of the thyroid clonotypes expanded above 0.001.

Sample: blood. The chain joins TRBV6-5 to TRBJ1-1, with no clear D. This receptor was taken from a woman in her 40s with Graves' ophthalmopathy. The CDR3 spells CASSSDETEAFF. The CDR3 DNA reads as TGTGCCAGCAGTTCCGACGAGACTGAAGCTTTCTTT.